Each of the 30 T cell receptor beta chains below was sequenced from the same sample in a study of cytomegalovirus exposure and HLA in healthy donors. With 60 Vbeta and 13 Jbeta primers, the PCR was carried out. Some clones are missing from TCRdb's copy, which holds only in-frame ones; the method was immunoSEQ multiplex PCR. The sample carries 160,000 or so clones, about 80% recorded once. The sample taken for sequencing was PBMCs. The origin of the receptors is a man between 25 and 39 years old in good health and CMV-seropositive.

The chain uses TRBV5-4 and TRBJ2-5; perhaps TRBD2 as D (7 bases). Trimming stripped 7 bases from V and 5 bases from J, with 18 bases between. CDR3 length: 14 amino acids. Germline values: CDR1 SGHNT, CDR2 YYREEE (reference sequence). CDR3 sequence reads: CASQEGGASETQYF. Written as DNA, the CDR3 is TGTGCCAGCCAAGAAGGGGGGGCCTCGGAGACCCAGTACTTC.

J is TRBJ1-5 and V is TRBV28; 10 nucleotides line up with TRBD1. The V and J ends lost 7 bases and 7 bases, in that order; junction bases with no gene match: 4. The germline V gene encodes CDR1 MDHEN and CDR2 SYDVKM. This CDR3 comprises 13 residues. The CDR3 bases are TGTGCCAGCAAAGGGACAGGGGAACAGCCCCAGCATTTT. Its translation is CASKGTGEQPQHF.

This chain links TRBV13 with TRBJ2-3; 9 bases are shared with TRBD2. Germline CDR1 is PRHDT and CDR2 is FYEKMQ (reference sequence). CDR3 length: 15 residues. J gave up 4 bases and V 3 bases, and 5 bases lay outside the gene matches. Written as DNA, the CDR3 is TGTGCCAGCAGCTTGAGTGCGGGGGGGCCAGATACGCAGTATTTT. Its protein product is CASSLSAGGPDTQYF.

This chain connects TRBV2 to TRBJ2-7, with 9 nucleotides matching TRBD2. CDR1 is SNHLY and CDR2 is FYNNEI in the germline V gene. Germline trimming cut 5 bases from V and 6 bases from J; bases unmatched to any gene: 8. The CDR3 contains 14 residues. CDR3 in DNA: TGTGCCAGCAGTACGAGCGGGGGGCCATCCGAGCAGTACTTC. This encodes CASSTSGGPSEQYF.

Here the CDR3 reads CASSKDRGWETQYF. The CDR3 region has the DNA TGTGCCAGTAGTAAGGACAGGGGGTGGGAGACCCAGTACTTC. V gene TRBV19 combines with J gene TRBJ2-5, with 10 bases fitting TRBD1. CDR1 is LNHDA and CDR2 is SQIVND in the germline V gene (reference sequence). Germline trimming cut 4 bases from V and 5 bases from J; bases unmatched to any gene: 4. The CDR3 contains 14 residues.

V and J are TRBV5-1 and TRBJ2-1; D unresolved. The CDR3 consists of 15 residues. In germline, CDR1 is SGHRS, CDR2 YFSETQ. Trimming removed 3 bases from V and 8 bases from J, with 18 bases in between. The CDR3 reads CASSSHRVLSDEQFF. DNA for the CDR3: TGCGCCAGCAGCTCCCACCGGGTACTTTCGGATGAGCAGTTCTTC.

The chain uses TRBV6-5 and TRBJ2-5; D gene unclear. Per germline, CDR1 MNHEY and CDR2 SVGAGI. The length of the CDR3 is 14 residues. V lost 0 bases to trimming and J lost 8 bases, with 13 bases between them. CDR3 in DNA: TGTGCCAGCAGTTACTCCGCAACATTCATTACCCAGTACTTC. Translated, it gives CASSYSATFITQYF.

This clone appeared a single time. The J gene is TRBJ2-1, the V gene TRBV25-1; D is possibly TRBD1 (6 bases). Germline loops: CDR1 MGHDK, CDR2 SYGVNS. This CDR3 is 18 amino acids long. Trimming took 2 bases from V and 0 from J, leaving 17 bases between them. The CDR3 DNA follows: TGTGCCAGCAGTGAACGAACGACAGGCGCGAGCTCCTACAATGAGCAGTTCTTC. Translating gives CASSERTTGASSYNEQFF.

For the CDR3, the DNA is TGTGCCAGCAGCGCAGGGACAGGGGCCAACGTCCTGACTTTC. It encodes CASSAGTGANVLTF. The V gene is TRBV7-6, the J gene TRBJ2-6, with D tentatively TRBD1 (6 bases). The V gene lost 5 bases and the J gene lost 4 bases, with 9 bases spanning the gap. The germline V gene has CDR1 SGHVS and CDR2 FNYEAQ. CDR3 length equals 14 residues.

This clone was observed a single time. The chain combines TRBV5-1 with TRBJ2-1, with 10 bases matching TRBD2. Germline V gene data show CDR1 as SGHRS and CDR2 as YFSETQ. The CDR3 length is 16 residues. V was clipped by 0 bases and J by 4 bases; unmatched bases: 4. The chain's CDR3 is CASSLVAGGLYNEQFF. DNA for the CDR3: TGCGCCAGCAGCTTGGTAGCGGGGGGCTTATACAATGAGCAGTTCTTC.

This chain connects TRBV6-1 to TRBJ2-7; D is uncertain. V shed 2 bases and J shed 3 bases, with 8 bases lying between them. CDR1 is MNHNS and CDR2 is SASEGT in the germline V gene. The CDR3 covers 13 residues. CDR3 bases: TGTGCCAGCAGTGAACAGGTCAACTACGAGCAGTACTTC. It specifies CASSEQVNYEQYF.

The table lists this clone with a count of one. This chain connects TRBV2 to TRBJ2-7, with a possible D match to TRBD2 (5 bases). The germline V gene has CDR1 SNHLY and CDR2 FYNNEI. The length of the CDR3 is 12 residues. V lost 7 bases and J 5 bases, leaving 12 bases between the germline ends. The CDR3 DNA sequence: TGTGCCAGCAAGGGAGATGTAGACGAGCAGTACTTC. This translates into CASKGDVDEQYF.

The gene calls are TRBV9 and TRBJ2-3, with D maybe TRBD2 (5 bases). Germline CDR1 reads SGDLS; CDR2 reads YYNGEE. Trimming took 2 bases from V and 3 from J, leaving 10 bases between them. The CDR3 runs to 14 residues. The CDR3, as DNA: TGTGCCAGCAGCGTGGATCTAGCTACAGATACGCAGTATTTT. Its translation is CASSVDLATDTQYF.

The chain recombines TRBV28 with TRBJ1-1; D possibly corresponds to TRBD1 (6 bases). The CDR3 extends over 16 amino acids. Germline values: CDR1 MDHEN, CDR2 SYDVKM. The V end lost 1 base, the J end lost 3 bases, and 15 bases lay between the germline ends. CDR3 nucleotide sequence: TGTGCCAGCAGTTTATCACGGGGGGCTGGCGACACTGAAGCTTTCTTT. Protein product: CASSLSRGAGDTEAFF.

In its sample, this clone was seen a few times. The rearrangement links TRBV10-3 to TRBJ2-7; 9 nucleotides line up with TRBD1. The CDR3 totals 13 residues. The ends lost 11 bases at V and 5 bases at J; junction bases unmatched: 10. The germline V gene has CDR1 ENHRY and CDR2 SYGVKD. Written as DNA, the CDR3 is TGTGCCGCGTCCGGGACAGGGATCCACGAGCAGTACTTC. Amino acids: CAASGTGIHEQYF.

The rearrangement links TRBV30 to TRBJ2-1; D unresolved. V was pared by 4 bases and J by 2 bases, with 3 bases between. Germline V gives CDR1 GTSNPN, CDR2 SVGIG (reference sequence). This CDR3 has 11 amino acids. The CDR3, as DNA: TGTGCCTGGACCACCTACAATGAGCAGTTCTTC. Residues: CAWTTYNEQFF.

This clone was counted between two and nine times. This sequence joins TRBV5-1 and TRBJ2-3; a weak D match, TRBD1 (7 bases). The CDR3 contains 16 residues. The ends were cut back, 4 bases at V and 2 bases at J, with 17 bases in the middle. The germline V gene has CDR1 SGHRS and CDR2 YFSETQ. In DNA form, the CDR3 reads TGCGCCAGCAGCGGCGGGACAGCGGGTTCCACAGATACGCAGTATTTT. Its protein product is CASSGGTAGSTDTQYF.

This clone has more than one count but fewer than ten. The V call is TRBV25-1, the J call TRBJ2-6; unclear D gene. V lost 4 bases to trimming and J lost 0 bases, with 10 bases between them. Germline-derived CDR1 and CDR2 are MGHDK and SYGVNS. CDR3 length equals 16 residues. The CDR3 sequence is CASSVTVPSGANVLTF. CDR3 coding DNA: TGTGCCAGCAGTGTTACAGTCCCCTCTGGGGCCAACGTCCTGACTTTC.

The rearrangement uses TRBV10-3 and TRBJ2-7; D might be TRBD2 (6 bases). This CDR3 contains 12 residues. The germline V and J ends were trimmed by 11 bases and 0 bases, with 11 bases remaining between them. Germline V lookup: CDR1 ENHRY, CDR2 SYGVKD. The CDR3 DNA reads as TGTGCCTCCGGGGGATCCTCCTACGAGCAGTACTTC. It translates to CASGGSSYEQYF.

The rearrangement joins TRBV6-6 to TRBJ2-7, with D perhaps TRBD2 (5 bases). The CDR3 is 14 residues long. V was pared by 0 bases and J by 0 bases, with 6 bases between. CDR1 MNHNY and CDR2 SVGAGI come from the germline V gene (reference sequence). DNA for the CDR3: TGTGCCAGCAGTTACTCCGGGATCTCCTACGAGCAGTACTTC. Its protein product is CASSYSGISYEQYF.

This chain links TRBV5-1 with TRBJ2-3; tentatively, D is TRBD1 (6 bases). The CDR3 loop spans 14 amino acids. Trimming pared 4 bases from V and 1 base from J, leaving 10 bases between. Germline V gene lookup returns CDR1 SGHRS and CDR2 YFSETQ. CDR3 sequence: CASSPGQRTDTQYF. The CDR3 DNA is TGCGCCAGCAGCCCAGGACAGCGCACAGATACGCAGTATTTT.

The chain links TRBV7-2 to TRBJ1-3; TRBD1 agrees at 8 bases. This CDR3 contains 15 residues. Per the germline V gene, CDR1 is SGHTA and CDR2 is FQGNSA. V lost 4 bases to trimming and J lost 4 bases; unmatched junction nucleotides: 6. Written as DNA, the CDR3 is TGTGCCAGCAGCTCCCGGACAGGGACAGGAAACACCATATATTTT. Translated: CASSSRTGTGNTIYF.

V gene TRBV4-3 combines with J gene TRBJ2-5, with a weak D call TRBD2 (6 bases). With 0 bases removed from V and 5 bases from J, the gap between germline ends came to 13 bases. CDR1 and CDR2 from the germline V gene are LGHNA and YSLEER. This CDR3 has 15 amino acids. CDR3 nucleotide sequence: TGCGCCAGCAGCCAAGAATGGGCAGGGAGGGAGACCCAGTACTTC. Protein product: CASSQEWAGRETQYF.

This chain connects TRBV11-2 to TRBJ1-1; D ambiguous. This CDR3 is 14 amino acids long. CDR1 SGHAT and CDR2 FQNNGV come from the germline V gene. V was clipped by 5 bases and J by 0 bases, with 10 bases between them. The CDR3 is CASSVMHMNTEAFF. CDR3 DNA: TGTGCCAGCAGCGTTATGCACATGAACACTGAAGCTTTCTTT. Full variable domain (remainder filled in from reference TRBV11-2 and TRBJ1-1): EAGVAQSPRYKIIEKRQSVAFWCNPISGHATLYWYQQILGQGPKLLIQFQNNGVVDDSQLPKDRFSAERLKGVDSTLKIQPAKLEDSAVYLCASSVMHMNTEAFFGQGTRLTVV.

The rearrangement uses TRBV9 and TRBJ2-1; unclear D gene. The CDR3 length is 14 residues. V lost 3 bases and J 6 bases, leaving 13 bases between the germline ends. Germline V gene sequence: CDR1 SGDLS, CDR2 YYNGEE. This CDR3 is CASSGGFGFNEQFF. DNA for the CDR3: TGTGCCAGCAGCGGAGGCTTTGGGTTCAATGAGCAGTTCTTC.

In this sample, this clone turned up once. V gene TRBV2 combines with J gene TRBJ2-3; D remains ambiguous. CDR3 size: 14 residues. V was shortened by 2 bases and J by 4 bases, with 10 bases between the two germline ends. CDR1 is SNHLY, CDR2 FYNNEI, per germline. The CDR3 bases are TGTGCCAGCAGTGAATCTATCCTGGCAGATACGCAGTATTTT. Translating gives CASSESILADTQYF. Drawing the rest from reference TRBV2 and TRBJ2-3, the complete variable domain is EPEVTQTPSHQVTQMGQEVILRCVPISNHLYFYWYRQILGQKVEFLVSFYNNEISEKSEIFDDQFSVERPDGSNFTLKIRSTKLEDSAMYFCASSESILADTQYFGPGTRLTVL.

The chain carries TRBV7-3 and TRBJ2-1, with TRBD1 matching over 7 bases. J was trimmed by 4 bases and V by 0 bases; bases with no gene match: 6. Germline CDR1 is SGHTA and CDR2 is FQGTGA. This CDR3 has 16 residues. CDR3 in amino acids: CASSLTLTGFYNEQFF. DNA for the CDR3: TGTGCCAGCAGCTTAACGTTGACAGGGTTTTACAATGAGCAGTTCTTC. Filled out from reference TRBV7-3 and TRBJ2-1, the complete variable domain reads GAGVSQTPSNKVTEKGKYVELRCDPISGHTALYWYRQSLGQGPEFLIYFQGTGAADDSGLPNDRFFAVRPEGSVSTLKIQRTERGDSAVYLCASSLTLTGFYNEQFFGPGTRLTVL.

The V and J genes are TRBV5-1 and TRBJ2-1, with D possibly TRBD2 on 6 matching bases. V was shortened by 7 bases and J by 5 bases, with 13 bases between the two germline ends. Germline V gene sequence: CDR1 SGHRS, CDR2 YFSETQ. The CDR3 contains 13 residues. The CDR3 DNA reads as TGCGCCAGCGGGACTCTCCTCGACAATGAGCAGTTCTTC. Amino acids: CASGTLLDNEQFF.

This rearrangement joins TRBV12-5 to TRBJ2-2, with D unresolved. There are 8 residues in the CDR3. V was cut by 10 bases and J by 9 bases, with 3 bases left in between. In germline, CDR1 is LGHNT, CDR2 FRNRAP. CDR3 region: CATRELFF. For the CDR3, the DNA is TGTGCTACAAGGGAGCTGTTTTTT. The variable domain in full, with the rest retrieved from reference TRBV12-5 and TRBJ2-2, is DARVTQTPRHKVTEMGQEVTMRCQPILGHNTVFWYRQTMMQGLELLAYFRNRAPLDDSGMPKDRFSAEMPDATLATLKIQPSEPRDSAVYFCATRELFFGEGSRLTVL.

The CDR3: CASGRDRVVYGYTF. The CDR3 DNA is TGTGCCAGCGGCCGGGACAGGGTGGTCTATGGCTACACCTTC. The J gene is TRBJ1-2, the V gene TRBV28; 9 nucleotides align to TRBD1. The CDR3 contains 14 residues. CDR1 and CDR2 (germline): MDHEN, SYDVKM. J gave up 4 bases and V 8 bases, and 8 bases lay outside the gene matches.